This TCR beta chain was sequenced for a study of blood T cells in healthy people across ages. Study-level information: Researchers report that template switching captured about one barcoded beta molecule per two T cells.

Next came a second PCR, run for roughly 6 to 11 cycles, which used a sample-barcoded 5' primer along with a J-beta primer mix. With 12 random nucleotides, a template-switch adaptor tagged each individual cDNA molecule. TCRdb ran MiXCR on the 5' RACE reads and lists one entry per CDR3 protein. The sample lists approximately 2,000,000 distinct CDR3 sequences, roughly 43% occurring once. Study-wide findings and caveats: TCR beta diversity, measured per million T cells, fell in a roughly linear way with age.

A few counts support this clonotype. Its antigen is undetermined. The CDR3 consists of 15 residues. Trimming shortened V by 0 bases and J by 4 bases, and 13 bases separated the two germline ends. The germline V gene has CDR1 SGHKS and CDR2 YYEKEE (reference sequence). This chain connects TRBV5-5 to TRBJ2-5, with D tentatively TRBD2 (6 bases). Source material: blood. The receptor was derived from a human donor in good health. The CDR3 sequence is CASSLAGASAETQYF. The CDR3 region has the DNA TGTGCCAGCAGCTTGGCCGGGGCTAGCGCAGAGACCCAGTACTTC.